Presented here are 8 T cell receptor beta chains from one specimen sequenced in a study of shared clonotypes between healthy human individuals. The table came from immunoSEQ multiplex PCR; TCRdb's copy has only in-frame clones and leaves some out. Of roughly 120,000 clones listed, around 71% were seen once; the top ten hold just under 25%. The sequenced material came from memory CD8+ T cells sorted from blood. Documented subset: CD45RO+ cells pooled with CCR7-negative TemRA cells. The receptor set was obtained from a woman aged 25-40 years in good health.

The chain carries TRBV7-8 and TRBJ1-1, with a tentative D call TRBD1 (6 bases). Germline-derived CDR1 and CDR2 are SGHVS and FQNEAQ. The CDR3 extends over 15 amino acids. V lost 0 bases and J lost 5, with 13 bases in between. CDR3 sequence reads: CASSLAATGLTEAFF. CDR3 bases: TGTGCCAGCAGCTTAGCCGCAACAGGGCTGACTGAAGCTTTCTTT.

The V call is TRBV6-6, the J call TRBJ2-1; tentatively, D is TRBD2 (5 bases). Germline CDR1 MNHNY, CDR2 SVGAGI (reference sequence). The CDR3 extends over 15 amino acids. V lost 3 bases, J lost 8 bases, and 17 bases lay in between. CDR3 residues: CASSYKEEGGDEQFF. CDR3 DNA sequence: TGTGCCAGCAGTTATAAGGAGGAAGGAGGAGATGAGCAGTTCTTC.

The chain couples TRBV10-3 to TRBJ2-3, with 10 bases identical to TRBD2. Germline values: CDR1 ENHRY, CDR2 SYGVKD. V was clipped by 4 bases and J by 2 bases; unmatched bases: 12. This CDR3 is built from 18 residues. The CDR3 is CAISGTSGTSEITDTQYF. The CDR3 DNA sequence: TGTGCCATCAGTGGAACCTCCGGGACTAGCGAGATCACAGATACGCAGTATTTT.

The CDR3 protein is CASSLGFYGYTF. The CDR3 DNA follows: TGTGCCAGCAGTTTGGGGTTCTATGGCTACACCTTC. The genes are TRBV28 and TRBJ1-2; D gene unclear. Trimming took 3 bases from V and 4 from J, leaving 6 bases between them. This CDR3 has 12 residues. Germline loops: CDR1 MDHEN, CDR2 SYDVKM.

Only a few counts were recorded for this clone. The V gene is TRBV25-1, the J gene TRBJ2-7; D might be TRBD2 (5 bases). This CDR3 spans 14 amino acids. Trimming left V 8 bases short and J 0 bases short, with 14 bases between. The germline gives CDR1 MGHDK, CDR2 SYGVNS. CDR3 nucleotide sequence: TGTGCCAGCGGTAGCGCGCGTGACTCCTACGAGCAGTACTTC. It encodes CASGSARDSYEQYF.

This clone was counted at least ten times. The genes are TRBV6-4 and TRBJ2-6; 12 nucleotides match TRBD2. The junction had 0 bases not matched to a gene; V was cut back by 3 bases and J by 3 bases. Germline CDR1 reads MRHNA; CDR2 reads SNTAGT. The CDR3 consists of 16 residues. The CDR3 nucleotides read TGTGCCAGCAGTGAGACTAGCGGGAGTGGGGCCAACGTCCTGACTTTC. It encodes CASSETSGSGANVLTF.

The chain uses TRBV29-1 and TRBJ1-2, with TRBD1 identical over 7 bases. Losses at the gene ends were 5 bases for V and 5 bases for J; bases not matched to a gene: 11. Germline V lookup: CDR1 SQVTM, CDR2 ANQGSEA. The CDR3 runs to 14 residues. CDR3 sequence reads: CSVTTATGLYGYTF. CDR3 sequence (DNA): TGCAGCGTTACAACGGCGACAGGGCTATATGGCTACACCTTC.

The CDR3 sequence is CASSLGRRADTQYF. DNA for the CDR3: TGCGCCAGCAGCCTGGGCCGGCGGGCAGATACGCAGTATTTT. This chain links TRBV5-1 with TRBJ2-3; D possibly corresponds to TRBD2 (5 bases). The CDR3 spans 14 residues. The V and J ends lost 4 bases and 4 bases respectively, with 13 bases between them. CDR1 is SGHRS, CDR2 YFSETQ, per germline.